The present T cell receptor beta chain was sequenced within a study of blood T cell repertoires in COVID-19. Across the whole study: Acute-phase and convalescent COVID-19 samples originated in the United States, Italy and Spain. T cells, B-cell-depleted T cells, or PBMCs provided the cDNA or gDNA that served as material.

V lost 0 bases and J lost 4, with 15 bases in between. The germline CDR1 and CDR2 sequences are SGDLS and YYNGEE. The CDR3 has 16 amino acids. Original processing methods: Reference gene primer amplification in the assay estimated nucleated cell counts. TCRdb's table, derived via immunoSEQ multiplex PCR, lists solely in-frame clones and lacks some. That table furnishes V, J and clone size, whereas the DNA furnished D and trimming. The table lists about 260,000 clones, roughly 88% of them singletons. The sequencing input was peripheral blood. The origin of this receptor is a human donor in a cohort sampled during active COVID-19. V gene TRBV9 combines with J gene TRBJ2-3; weak D call: TRBD1 (5 bases). Written as DNA, the CDR3 is TGTGCCAGCAGCGTAGATGGGGCAAGGGGTGCAGATACGCAGTATTTT. The encoded protein is CASSVDGARGADTQYF.